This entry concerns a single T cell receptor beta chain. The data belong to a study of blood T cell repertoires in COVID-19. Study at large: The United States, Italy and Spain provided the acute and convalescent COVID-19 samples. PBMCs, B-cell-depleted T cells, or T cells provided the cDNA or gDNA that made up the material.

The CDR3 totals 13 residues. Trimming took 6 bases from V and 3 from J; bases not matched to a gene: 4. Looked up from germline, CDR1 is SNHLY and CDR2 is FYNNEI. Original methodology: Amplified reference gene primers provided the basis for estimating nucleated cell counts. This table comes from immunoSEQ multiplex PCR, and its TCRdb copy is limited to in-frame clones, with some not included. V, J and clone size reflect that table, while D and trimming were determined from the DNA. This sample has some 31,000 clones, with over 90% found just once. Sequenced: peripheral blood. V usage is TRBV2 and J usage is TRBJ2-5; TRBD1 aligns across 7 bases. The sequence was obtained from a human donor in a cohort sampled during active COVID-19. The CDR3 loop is CASRRGREETQYF. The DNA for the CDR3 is TGTGCCAGCAGAAGGGGGCGGGAAGAGACCCAGTACTTC. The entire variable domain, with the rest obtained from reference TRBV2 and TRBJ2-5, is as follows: EPEVTQTPSHQVTQMGQEVILRCVPISNHLYFYWYRQILGQKVEFLVSFYNNEISEKSEIFDDQFSVERPDGSNFTLKIRSTKLEDSAMYFCASRRGREETQYFGPGTRLLVL.